This T cell receptor (beta chain) was sequenced during a study of blood T cells in healthy people across ages. PBMCs numbering at least 6.5 million were isolated per sample. With a J-beta primer mix and a sample-barcoded 5' primer, a second PCR ran about 7 to 12 cycles. TCRdb re-called the 5' RACE reads through MiXCR, storing one row per CDR3 protein. Of about 560,000 distinct CDR3 sequences detected, over 25% appear once; the ten largest clones hold approximately 4%. This CDR3 spans 21 amino acids. Germline V gene lookup returns CDR1 LGHNT and CDR2 FRNRAP. The V segment lost 6 bases and the J segment 2 bases; nucleotides outside the gene matches: 20. This sample also appeared in a second study, on T cells of mothers and their children.

The sample comprised blood. This sequence joins TRBV12-5 and TRBJ2-3; 13 bases match TRBD2. This TCR was recovered from a boy younger than 10 in good health. CDR3 in amino acids: CASGHLRMLTSGGNPTDTQYF. For the CDR3, the DNA is TGTGCTAGTGGCCATCTGAGGATGTTGACTAGCGGGGGGAACCCCACAGATACGCAGTATTTT.